This TCR beta chain is drawn from a study of blood T cells in healthy people across ages. Study context: Per every two T cells, about one barcoded beta molecule was captured by template switching. Study conclusions and caveats: Higher diversity, along with more naive CD4+ cells, distinguished long-lived donors from aged donors.

This clonotype has at least ten counts. Its antigen is unidentified. Germline CDR1 is ENHRY and CDR2 is SYGVKD. This CDR3 contains 14 residues. V was pared by 3 bases and J by 2 bases, with 10 bases between. For the second PCR, which ran for roughly 7 to 11 cycles, a sample-barcoded 5' primer and a J-beta primer mix were used. From the 5' RACE reads, TCRdb called clonotypes with MiXCR, one entry per CDR3 protein. The table records about 810,000 distinct CDR3 sequences, around 36% of them present only once. Collection of 7.5 to 10 milliliters of peripheral blood was performed for each donor. The chain joins TRBV10-3 to TRBJ2-5, with D uncertain. The sequence came from a man aged 18 to 29 in good health. Sequencing used blood. In DNA, the CDR3 is TGTGCCATCAGTGAATCCCAGCCACAAGAGACCCAGTACTTC. Translating it yields CAISESQPQETQYF.